This TCR beta chain was sequenced during a study of OX40 agonist ivuxolimab in advanced cancers. Whole-study findings and limits: Averaged across samples, CD8+ T cells carried more expanded clones than CD4+ did.

Only in-frame clones appear in the TCRdb table, and some are missing; sequencing was by immunoSEQ multiplex PCR. The sample holds tens of thousands of clones, about nine tenths seen once. This clone has just one count. What it binds is unknown. The germline V and J ends were trimmed by 10 bases and 2 bases, with 18 bases remaining between them. The CDR3 contains 15 residues. The germline CDR1 and CDR2 sequences are WSHSY and SAAADI. Here the sequenced sample was CD4+ or CD8+ T cells sorted from blood, taken in a trial of the OX40 agonist ivuxolimab. V is TRBV10-2 and J is TRBJ2-1; maybe TRBD1 (7 bases). The sequence came from an adult with an advanced solid tumor such as melanoma, head and neck, liver or kidney cancer. CDR3 residues: CATDDRDFAYNEQFF. The CDR3 DNA is TGCGCCACCGATGACAGGGACTTCGCCTACAATGAGCAGTTCTTC.